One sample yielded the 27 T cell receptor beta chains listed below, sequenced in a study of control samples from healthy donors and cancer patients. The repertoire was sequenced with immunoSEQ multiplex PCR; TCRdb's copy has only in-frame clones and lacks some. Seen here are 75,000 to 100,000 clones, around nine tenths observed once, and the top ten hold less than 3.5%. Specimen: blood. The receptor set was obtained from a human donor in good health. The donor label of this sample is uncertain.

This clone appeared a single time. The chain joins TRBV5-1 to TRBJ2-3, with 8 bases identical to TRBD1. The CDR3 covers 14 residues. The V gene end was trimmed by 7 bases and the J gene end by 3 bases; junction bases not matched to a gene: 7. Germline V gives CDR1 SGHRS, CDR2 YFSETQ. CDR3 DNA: TGCGCCAGCGAGACAGGGGATGGGACAGATACGCAGTATTTT. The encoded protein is CASETGDGTDTQYF.

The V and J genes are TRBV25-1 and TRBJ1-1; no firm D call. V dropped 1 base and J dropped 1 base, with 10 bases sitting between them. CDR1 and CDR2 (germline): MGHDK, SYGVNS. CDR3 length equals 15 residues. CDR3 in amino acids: CASSESGRSNTEAFF. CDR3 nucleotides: TGTGCCAGCAGTGAATCGGGCAGGTCGAACACTGAAGCTTTCTTT.

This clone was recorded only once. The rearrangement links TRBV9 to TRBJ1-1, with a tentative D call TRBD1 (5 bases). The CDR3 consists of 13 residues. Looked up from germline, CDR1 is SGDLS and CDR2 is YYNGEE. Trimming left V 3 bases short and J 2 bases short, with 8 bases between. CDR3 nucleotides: TGTGCCAGCAGCGCACAGGTTAACACTGAAGCTTTCTTT. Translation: CASSAQVNTEAFF. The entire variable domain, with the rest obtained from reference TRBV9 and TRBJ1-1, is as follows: DSGVTQTPKHLITATGQRVTLRCSPRSGDLSVYWYQQSLDQGLQFLIQYYNGEERAKGNILERFSAQQFPDLHSELNLSSLELGDSALYFCASSAQVNTEAFFGQGTRLTVV.

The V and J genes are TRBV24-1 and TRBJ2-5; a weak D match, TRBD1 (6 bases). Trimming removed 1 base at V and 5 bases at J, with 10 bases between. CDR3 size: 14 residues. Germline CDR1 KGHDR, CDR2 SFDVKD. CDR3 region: CATSDLGGRETQYF. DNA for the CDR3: TGTGCCACCAGTGATTTAGGGGGTCGGGAGACCCAGTACTTC.

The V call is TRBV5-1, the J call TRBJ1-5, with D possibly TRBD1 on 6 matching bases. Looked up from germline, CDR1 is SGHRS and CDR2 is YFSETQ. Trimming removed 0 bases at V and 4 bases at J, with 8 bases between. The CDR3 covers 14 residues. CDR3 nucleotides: TGCGCCAGCAGCTTGGGGACAGCAAATCAGCCCCAGCATTTT. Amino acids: CASSLGTANQPQHF.

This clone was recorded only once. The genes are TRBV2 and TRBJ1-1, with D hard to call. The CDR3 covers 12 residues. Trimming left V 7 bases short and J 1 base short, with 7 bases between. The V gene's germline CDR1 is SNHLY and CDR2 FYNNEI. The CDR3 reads CASKHRNTEAFF. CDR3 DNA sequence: TGTGCCAGCAAGCACCGGAACACTGAAGCTTTCTTT.

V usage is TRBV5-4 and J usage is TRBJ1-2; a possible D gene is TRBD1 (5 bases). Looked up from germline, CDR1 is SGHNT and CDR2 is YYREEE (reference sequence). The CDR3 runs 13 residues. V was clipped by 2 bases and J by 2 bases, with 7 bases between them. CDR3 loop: CASSFGDNYGYTF. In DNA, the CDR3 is TGTGCCAGCAGCTTCGGGGACAACTATGGCTACACCTTC.

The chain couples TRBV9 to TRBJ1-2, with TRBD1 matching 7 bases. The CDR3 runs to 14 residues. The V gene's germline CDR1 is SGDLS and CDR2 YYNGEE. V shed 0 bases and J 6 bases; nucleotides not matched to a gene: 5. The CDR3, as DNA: TGTGCCAGCAGCGTAGTCCCCGGACAGGATGGCTACACCTTC. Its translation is CASSVVPGQDGYTF.

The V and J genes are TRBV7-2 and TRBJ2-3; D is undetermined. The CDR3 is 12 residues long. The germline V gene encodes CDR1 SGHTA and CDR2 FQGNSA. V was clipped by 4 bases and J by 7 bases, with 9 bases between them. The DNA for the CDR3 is TGTGCCAGCAGCTCTGCCCGGAATACGCAGTATTTT. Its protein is CASSSARNTQYF.

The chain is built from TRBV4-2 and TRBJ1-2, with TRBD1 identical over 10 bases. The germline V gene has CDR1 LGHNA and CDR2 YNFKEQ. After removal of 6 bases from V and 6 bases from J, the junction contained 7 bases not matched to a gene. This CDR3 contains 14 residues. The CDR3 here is CASRRTGGPNGYTF. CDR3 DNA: TGTGCCAGCAGGAGGACAGGGGGTCCAAATGGCTACACCTTC.

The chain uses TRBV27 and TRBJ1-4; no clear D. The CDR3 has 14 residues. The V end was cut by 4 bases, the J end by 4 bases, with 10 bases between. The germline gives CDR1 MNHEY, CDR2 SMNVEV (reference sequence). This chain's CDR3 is CASSSRDVNEKLFF. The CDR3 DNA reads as TGTGCCAGCAGTTCCCGGGATGTTAATGAAAAACTGTTTTTT.

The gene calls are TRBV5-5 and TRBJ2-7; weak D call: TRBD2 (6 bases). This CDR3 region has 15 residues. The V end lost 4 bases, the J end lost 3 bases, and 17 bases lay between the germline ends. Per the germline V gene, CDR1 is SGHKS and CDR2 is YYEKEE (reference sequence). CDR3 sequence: CASSPGVSRSYEQYF. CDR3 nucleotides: TGTGCCAGCAGCCCGGGGGTTTCAAGGAGCTACGAGCAGTACTTC. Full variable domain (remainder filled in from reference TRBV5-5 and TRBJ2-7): DAGVTQSPTHLIKTRGQQVTLRCSPISGHKSVSWYQQVLGQGPQFIFQYYEKEERGRGNFPDRFSARQFPNYSSELNVNALLLGDSALYLCASSPGVSRSYEQYFGPGTRLTVT.

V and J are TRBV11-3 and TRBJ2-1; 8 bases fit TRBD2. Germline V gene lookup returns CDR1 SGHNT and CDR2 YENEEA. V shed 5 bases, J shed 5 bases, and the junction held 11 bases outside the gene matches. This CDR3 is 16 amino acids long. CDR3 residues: CASSTETSDLNNEQFF. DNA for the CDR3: TGTGCCAGCAGCACCGAGACTAGCGACCTAAACAATGAGCAGTTCTTC.

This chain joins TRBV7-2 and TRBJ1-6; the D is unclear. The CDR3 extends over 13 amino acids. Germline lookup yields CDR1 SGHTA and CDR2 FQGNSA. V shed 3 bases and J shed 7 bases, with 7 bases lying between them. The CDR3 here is CASSFQVNSPLHF. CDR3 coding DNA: TGTGCCAGCAGCTTCCAGGTCAATTCACCCCTCCACTTT.

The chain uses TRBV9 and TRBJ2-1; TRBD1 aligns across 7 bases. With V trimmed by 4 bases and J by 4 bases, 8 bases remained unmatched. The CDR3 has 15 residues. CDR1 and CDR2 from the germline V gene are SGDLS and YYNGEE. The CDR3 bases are TGTGCCAGCAGCATCCGACAGGGTCAATACAATGAGCAGTTCTTC. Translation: CASSIRQGQYNEQFF.

CDR3 nucleotide sequence: TGCGCCAGCAGCCCCGGGACAGGGATACACGAGCAGTACTTC. As protein: CASSPGTGIHEQYF. The chain has TRBV5-1 and TRBJ2-7; TRBD1 agrees at 9 bases. The CDR3 consists of 14 residues. The V segment lost 4 bases and the J segment 5 bases; nucleotides outside the gene matches: 7. Germline CDR1 SGHRS, CDR2 YFSETQ.

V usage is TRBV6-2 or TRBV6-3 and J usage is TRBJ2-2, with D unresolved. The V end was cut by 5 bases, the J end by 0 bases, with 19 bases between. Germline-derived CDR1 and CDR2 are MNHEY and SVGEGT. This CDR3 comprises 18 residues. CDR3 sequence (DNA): TGTGCCAGCAGTCCCCGTCGACGGTCAGGCCCGAACACCGGGGAGCTGTTTTTT. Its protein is CASSPRRRSGPNTGELFF.

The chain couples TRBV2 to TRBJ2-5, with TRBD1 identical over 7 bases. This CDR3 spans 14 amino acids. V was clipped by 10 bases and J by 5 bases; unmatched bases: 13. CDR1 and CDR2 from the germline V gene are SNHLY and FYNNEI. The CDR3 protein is CATPLTGSAETQYF. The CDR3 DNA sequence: TGTGCCACTCCCCTGACAGGGTCGGCGGAGACCCAGTACTTC. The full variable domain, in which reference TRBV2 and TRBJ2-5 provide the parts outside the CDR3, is EPEVTQTPSHQVTQMGQEVILRCVPISNHLYFYWYRQILGQKVEFLVSFYNNEISEKSEIFDDQFSVERPDGSNFTLKIRSTKLEDSAMYFCATPLTGSAETQYFGPGTRLLVL.

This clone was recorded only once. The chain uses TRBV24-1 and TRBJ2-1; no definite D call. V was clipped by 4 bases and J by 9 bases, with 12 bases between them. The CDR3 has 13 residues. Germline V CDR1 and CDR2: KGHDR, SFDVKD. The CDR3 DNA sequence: TGTGCCACCAGTGACTCACACGGCACTGAGCAGTTCTTC. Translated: CATSDSHGTEQFF.

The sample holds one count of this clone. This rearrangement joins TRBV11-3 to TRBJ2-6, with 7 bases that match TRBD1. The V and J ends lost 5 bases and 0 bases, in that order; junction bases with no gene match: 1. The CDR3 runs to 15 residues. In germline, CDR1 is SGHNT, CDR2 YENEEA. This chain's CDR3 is CASSPGGSGANVLTF. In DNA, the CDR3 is TGTGCCAGCAGCCCAGGGGGCTCTGGGGCCAACGTCCTGACTTTC.

Here the CDR3 reads CASSQDHPPAGGYSYNEQFF. CDR3 sequence (DNA): TGCGCCAGCAGCCAAGATCATCCTCCAGCGGGGGGTTACTCCTACAATGAGCAGTTCTTC. The chain uses TRBV4-3 and TRBJ2-1, with 9 bases matching TRBD2. The CDR3 totals 20 residues. Per the germline V gene, CDR1 is LGHNA and CDR2 is YSLEER. J lost 0 bases, V lost 0 bases, and 12 bases had no gene match.

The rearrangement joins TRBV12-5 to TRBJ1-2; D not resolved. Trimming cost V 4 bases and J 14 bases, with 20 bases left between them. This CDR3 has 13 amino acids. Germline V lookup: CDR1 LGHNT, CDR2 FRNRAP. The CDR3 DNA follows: TGTGCTAGTGGTTCGAACTCGGACCGAGCTTGTACCTTC. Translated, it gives CASGSNSDRACTF.

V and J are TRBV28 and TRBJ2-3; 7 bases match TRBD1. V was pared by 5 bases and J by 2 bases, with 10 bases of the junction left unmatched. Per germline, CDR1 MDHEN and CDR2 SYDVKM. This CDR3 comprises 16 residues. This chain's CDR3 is CASSPTGTYNTDTQYF. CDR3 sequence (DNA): TGTGCCAGCAGTCCGACAGGGACCTACAACACAGATACGCAGTATTTT.

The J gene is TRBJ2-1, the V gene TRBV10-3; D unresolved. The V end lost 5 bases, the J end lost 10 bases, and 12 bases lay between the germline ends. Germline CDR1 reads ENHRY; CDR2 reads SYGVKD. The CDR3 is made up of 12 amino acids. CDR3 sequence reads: CAISTGPGEQFF. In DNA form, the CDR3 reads TGTGCCATCAGTACCGGGCCTGGCGAGCAGTTCTTC.

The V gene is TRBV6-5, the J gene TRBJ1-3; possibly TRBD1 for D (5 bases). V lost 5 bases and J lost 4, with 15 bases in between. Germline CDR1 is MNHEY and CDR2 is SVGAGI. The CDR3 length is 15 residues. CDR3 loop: CASSTGRVGGNTIYF. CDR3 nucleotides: TGTGCCAGCAGTACGGGACGCGTGGGAGGAAACACCATATATTTT.

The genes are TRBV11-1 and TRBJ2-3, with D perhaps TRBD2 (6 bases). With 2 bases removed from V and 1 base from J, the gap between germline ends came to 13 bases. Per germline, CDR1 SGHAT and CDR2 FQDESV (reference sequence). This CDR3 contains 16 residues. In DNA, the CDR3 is TGTGCCAGCAGCTTATGGGCGGGGAGTGGCACAGATACGCAGTATTTT. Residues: CASSLWAGSGTDTQYF.

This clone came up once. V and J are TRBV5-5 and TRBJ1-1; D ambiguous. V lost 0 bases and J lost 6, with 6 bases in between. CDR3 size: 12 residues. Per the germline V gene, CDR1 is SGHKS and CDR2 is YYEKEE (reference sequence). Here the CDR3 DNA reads TGTGCCAGCAGCTTGGGTTACGCTGAAGCTTTCTTT. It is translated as CASSLGYAEAFF.